The next 10 T cell receptor beta chains were all read from a single sample in a study of T cell responses to AZD1222 COVID-19 vaccine. Assay used: immunoSEQ multiplex PCR; TCRdb lists only in-frame clones, some missing. Of around 120,000 clones in the sample, around 89% were seen once. This material consisted of peripheral blood, taken 28 days after the second AZD1222 dose. The receptors were gathered from an adult who received the AZD1222 COVID-19 vaccine.

The rearrangement joins TRBV18 to TRBJ2-7; 8 bases match TRBD2. V dropped 3 bases and J dropped 0; count of bases not matched to a gene: 7. The CDR3 consists of 16 residues. Germline CDR1 KGHSH, CDR2 LQKENI. CDR3 loop: CASSPLGAGDSYEQYF. CDR3 nucleotide sequence: TGTGCCAGCTCACCCCTTGGAGCGGGGGACTCCTACGAGCAGTACTTC.

The chain links TRBV9 to TRBJ2-1; 7 positions match TRBD2. Germline lookup yields CDR1 SGDLS and CDR2 YYNGEE. The CDR3 sequence is 14 residues long. Losses at the gene ends were 3 bases for V and 5 bases for J; bases not matched to a gene: 5. CDR3 nucleotides: TGTGCCAGCAGCGCGGTAGCGGGCGACAATGAGCAGTTCTTC. Residues: CASSAVAGDNEQFF. Combining the CDR3 with reference TRBV9 and TRBJ2-1 gives the whole variable domain DSGVTQTPKHLITATGQRVTLRCSPRSGDLSVYWYQQSLDQGLQFLIQYYNGEERAKGNILERFSAQQFPDLHSELNLSSLELGDSALYFCASSAVAGDNEQFFGPGTRLTVL.

The chain is built from TRBV7-9 and TRBJ1-6; no definite D call. Deletions cut 5 bases from V and 9 bases from J, with 11 bases between. CDR1 and CDR2 (germline): SEHNR, FQNEAQ (reference sequence). The CDR3 is made up of 13 amino acids. DNA for the CDR3: TGTGCCAGCAGCCCCGGCCGGGGTTCACCCCTCCACTTT. Translating gives CASSPGRGSPLHF.

V is TRBV6-5 and J is TRBJ1-3, with D uncertain. The germline CDR1 and CDR2 sequences are MNHEY and SVGAGI. Trimming took off 7 bases at V and 4 bases at J, with 8 bases between the two ends. This CDR3 has 12 residues. The CDR3 loop is CASKAQGNTIYF. DNA for the CDR3: TGTGCCAGCAAGGCGCAAGGAAACACCATATATTTT.

CDR3 coding DNA: TGTGCCAGCAGTTTATTCTTGCGGCAGACTAATAGCAATCAGCCCCAGCATTTT. Translating it yields CASSLFLRQTNSNQPQHF. V and J are TRBV27 and TRBJ1-5; D unclear. Germline CDR1 is MNHEY and CDR2 is SMNVEV (reference sequence). V was shortened by 1 base and J by 0 bases, with 16 bases between the two germline ends. CDR3 size: 18 residues.

The genes are TRBV6-4 and TRBJ1-1, with D perhaps TRBD1 (6 bases). Per the germline V gene, CDR1 is MRHNA and CDR2 is SNTAGT. V was pared by 3 bases and J by 6 bases, with 14 bases between. The CDR3 consists of 14 residues. The CDR3 protein is CASSEEGGGSEAFF. CDR3 DNA: TGTGCCAGCAGTGAAGAAGGGGGGGGCTCTGAAGCTTTCTTT.

The gene calls are TRBV14 and TRBJ2-1; the D gene is possibly TRBD2 (6 bases). There are 16 residues in the CDR3. V was cut by 5 bases and J by 1 base, with 15 bases left in between. CDR1 SGHDN and CDR2 FVKESK come from the germline V gene. The DNA for the CDR3 is TGTGCCAGCAGCTACCGGGCCGGGGGTTCCTACAATGAGCAGTTCTTC. This sequence encodes CASSYRAGGSYNEQFF.

The V call is TRBV29-1, the J call TRBJ2-7, with D hard to call. CDR3 size: 12 residues. CDR1 SQVTM and CDR2 ANQGSEA come from the germline V gene. V was trimmed by 4 bases and J by 3 bases, leaving 10 bases between them. The CDR3 nucleotides read TGCAGCGTTGCGAACAGCTTCTACGAGCAGTACTTC. Translation: CSVANSFYEQYF.

The chain joins TRBV2 to TRBJ2-3; D is ambiguous. The ends were cut back, 7 bases at V and 1 base at J, with 12 bases in the middle. Germline V gene sequence: CDR1 SNHLY, CDR2 FYNNEI. The CDR3 totals 14 residues. The CDR3, as DNA: TGTGCCAGCATACCCGACACCGGCACAGATACGCAGTATTTT. Its protein product is CASIPDTGTDTQYF.

The V and J genes are TRBV10-3 and TRBJ2-1; perhaps TRBD1 as D (5 bases). V was clipped by 3 bases and J by 9 bases, with 6 bases between them. The CDR3 is 11 amino acids. Per the germline V gene, CDR1 is ENHRY and CDR2 is SYGVKD. The CDR3 protein is CAISDQGEQFF. CDR3 DNA: TGTGCCATCAGTGATCAGGGTGAGCAGTTCTTC.